The next 23 T cell receptor beta chains were all read from a single sample in a study of vaccination and CD4 T cells after COVID-19. The Oncomine TCR Beta short-read assay sequenced DNA from cultured CD4+ T cells. MiXCR, run by TCRdb on the PCR reads, gives a single entry per CDR3 protein. The data contain some 11,000 distinct CDR3 sequences, around 66% of them singletons. These TCRs are of unknown antigen specificity. As for treatment: approximately 11-day PBMC culture with coronavirus spike peptide pools or control peptides (ViraFEST assay). Sequencing was done on a sample of CD4+ T cells from blood, cultured in vitro. The receptor source for this set is a human donor who had recovered from COVID-19.

The sample holds a few counts of this clonotype. This sequence joins TRBV20-1 and TRBJ1-5; D call uncertain. CDR3 length: 14 residues. The V and J ends lost 5 bases and 3 bases respectively, with 14 bases between them. Germline lookup yields CDR1 DFQATT and CDR2 SNEGSKA (reference sequence). CDR3 region: CSAERARANQPQHF. The CDR3 DNA sequence: TGCAGTGCTGAGCGGGCGCGGGCCAATCAGCCCCAGCATTTT.

V and J are TRBV18 and TRBJ1-2; D unclear. This CDR3 spans 15 amino acids. V dropped 2 bases and J dropped 6 bases, with 16 bases sitting between them. The germline V gene has CDR1 KGHSH and CDR2 LQKENI. The CDR3 here is CASSPEPAAGDGYTF. In DNA form, the CDR3 reads TGTGCCAGCTCACCAGAGCCGGCGGCAGGCGATGGCTACACCTTC.

This clonotype was detected a few times. The chain employs TRBV7-2 and TRBJ1-1, with no clear D. Per the germline V gene, CDR1 is SGHTA and CDR2 is FQGNSA. This CDR3 has 16 amino acids. V dropped 5 bases and J dropped 3 bases, with 19 bases sitting between them. CDR3 nucleotides: TGTGCCAGCAGCCCCAAACCTCCTACTGGGGACACTGAAGCTTTCTTT. Translation: CASSPKPPTGDTEAFF.

V gene TRBV6-1 combines with J gene TRBJ1-1; D ambiguous. V was trimmed by 5 bases and J by 6 bases, leaving 13 bases between them. Germline lookup yields CDR1 MNHNS and CDR2 SASEGT. The CDR3 totals 13 residues. The CDR3 loop reads CASSPNMGAEAFF. CDR3 DNA: TGTGCCAGCAGTCCCAACATGGGCGCTGAAGCTTTCTTT.

The rearrangement joins TRBV15 to TRBJ1-6, with TRBD1 matching over 7 bases. The CDR3 sequence is 16 residues long. Germline assignment: CDR1 LNHNV and CDR2 YYDKDF (reference sequence). V was clipped by 5 bases and J by 6 bases; unmatched bases: 10. CDR3 bases: TGTGCCACCAGCTCCCGACAGGGAAGTGGTAATTCACCCCTCCACTTT. Translating it yields CATSSRQGSGNSPLHF. Variable domain in full (rest from reference TRBV15 and TRBJ1-6): DAMVIQNPRYQVTQFGKPVTLSCSQTLNHNVMYWYQQKSSQAPKLLFHYYDKDFNNEADTPDNFQSRRPNTSFCFLDIRSPGLGDTAMYLCATSSRQGSGNSPLHFGNGTRLTVT.

In its sample, this clonotype was seen once. This chain joins TRBV10-1 and TRBJ2-1; unclear D gene. The CDR3 extends over 15 amino acids. Between the trimmed V and J ends, which lost 3 bases and 6 bases, there was a span of 15 bases. From germline, CDR1 is WNHNN and CDR2 SYGVQD (reference sequence). The CDR3 region is CASSDDSLGSNEQFF. The CDR3 nucleotides are TGCGCCAGCAGTGATGATAGCTTAGGAAGCAATGAGCAGTTCTTC.

The rearrangement uses TRBV21-1 and TRBJ1-6; the D call of TRBD1 is as the table states it, not checked on the DNA. TRBV21-1 is a listed pseudogene. This CDR3 has 15 residues. The CDR3 bases are TGTGCCAGCAGCAAAGCCTGCGACAGACATTCACCCCTCCACTTT. The encoded protein is CASSKACDRHSPLHF.

The V call is TRBV7-8, the J call TRBJ1-1; TRBD1 aligns across 8 bases. J lost 4 bases, V lost 1 base, and 5 bases had no gene match. The CDR3 has 15 residues. CDR1 is SGHVS and CDR2 is FQNEAQ in the germline V gene. The CDR3: CASSLDRGVSTEAFF. The CDR3 DNA reads as TGTGCCAGCAGCTTAGACAGGGGGGTTTCCACTGAAGCTTTCTTT.

This clonotype was detected only a few times. The gene calls are TRBV19 and TRBJ2-5; no reliable D call. There are 14 residues in the CDR3. Per the germline V gene, CDR1 is LNHDA and CDR2 is SQIVND (reference sequence). V dropped 3 bases and J dropped 1 base, with 9 bases sitting between them. CDR3 DNA: TGTGCCAGTAGTATTCCACCGAGCCAAGAGACCCAGTACTTC. Protein: CASSIPPSQETQYF.

The rearrangement links TRBV7-8 to TRBJ1-2, with a weak D call TRBD1 (6 bases). This CDR3 has 13 residues. V lost 1 base to trimming and J lost 13 bases, with 16 bases between them. Germline CDR1 SGHVS, CDR2 FQNEAQ. CDR3: CASSLEGGRSPTF. The CDR3 DNA reads TGTGCCAGCAGCTTAGAGGGGGGCCGCTCCCCCACCTTC.

This clonotype was seen more than once but under ten times. The chain carries TRBV6-2 or TRBV6-3 and TRBJ1-2; D not resolved. Germline V gene data show CDR1 as MNHEY and CDR2 as SVGEGT. V was cut by 5 bases and J by 2 bases, with 9 bases left in between. CDR3 length equals 13 residues. In DNA form, the CDR3 reads TGTGCCAGCAGTAACGCACAAAACTATGGCTACACCTTC. Its protein product is CASSNAQNYGYTF.

The chain employs TRBV15 and TRBJ1-6; TRBD1 is a possible D gene (6 bases). V was clipped by 1 base and J by 7 bases, with 17 bases between them. This CDR3 spans 17 amino acids. The V gene's germline CDR1 is LNHNV and CDR2 YYDKDF (reference sequence). The CDR3 protein is CATSRGGGGEFNSPLHF. CDR3 sequence (DNA): TGTGCCACCAGCAGAGGGGGAGGGGGGGAGTTCAATTCACCCCTCCACTTT.

This clonotype was detected only once. The V gene is TRBV27, the J gene TRBJ1-2; 10 bases agree with TRBD1. The germline CDR1 and CDR2 sequences are MNHEY and SMNVEV (reference sequence). V shed 5 bases and J 3 bases; nucleotides not matched to a gene: 3. The CDR3 extends over 14 amino acids. CDR3 protein: CASSRTGGDYGYTF. The CDR3 DNA reads as TGTGCCAGCAGTCGGACAGGGGGGGACTATGGCTACACCTTC.

V and J are TRBV30 and TRBJ1-2; D is perhaps TRBD1 (5 bases). From germline, CDR1 is GTSNPN and CDR2 SVGIG (reference sequence). Trimming stripped 1 base from V and 5 bases from J, with 14 bases between. The CDR3 runs to 14 residues. The CDR3 loop reads CAWSGGFEGYGYTF. CDR3 sequence (DNA): TGTGCCTGGAGTGGGGGGTTCGAGGGTTATGGCTACACCTTC.

The chain combines TRBV5-6 with TRBJ2-3, with D possibly matching TRBD1 (6 bases). V was pared by 2 bases and J by 3 bases, with 10 bases between. CDR1 is SGHDT, CDR2 YYEEEE, per germline. The CDR3 extends over 14 amino acids. This CDR3 reads CASSFPQGTDTQYF. DNA for the CDR3: TGTGCCAGCAGCTTTCCCCAGGGGACAGATACGCAGTATTTT.

J is TRBJ1-5 and V is TRBV20-1, with 7 nucleotides matching TRBD1. The length of the CDR3 is 15 residues. Germline assignment: CDR1 DFQATT and CDR2 SNEGSKA (reference sequence). V trimming: 6 bases; J trimming: 5 bases; junction bases outside the gene matches: 13. The CDR3 DNA sequence: TGCAGTGCCAGGATGTCAGGACAGGCTGATCAGCCCCAGCATTTT. It encodes CSARMSGQADQPQHF.

V usage is TRBV20-1 and J usage is TRBJ1-1; D is unresolved. Trimming cost V 1 base and J 0 bases, with 6 bases left between them. Germline V CDR1 and CDR2: DFQATT, SNEGSKA (reference sequence). The length of the CDR3 is 13 residues. CDR3: CSARVSVNTEAFF. The CDR3 coding sequence is TGCAGTGCTAGAGTTTCCGTGAACACTGAAGCTTTCTTT.

This rearrangement joins TRBV30 to TRBJ2-5; D is undetermined. The CDR3 consists of 12 residues. Deletions cut 3 bases from V and 2 bases from J, with 7 bases between. The V gene's germline CDR1 is GTSNPN and CDR2 SVGIG (reference sequence). The CDR3 region is CAWRGWQETQYF. The CDR3, as DNA: TGTGCCTGGAGGGGCTGGCAAGAGACCCAGTACTTC.

CDR3 region: CASSLGGRVTNTEAFF. CDR3 coding DNA: TGTGCCAGCAGCTTAGGGGGGAGGGTAACGAACACTGAAGCTTTCTTT. This sequence joins TRBV7-9 and TRBJ1-1; D might be TRBD1 (5 bases). V was pared by 1 base and J by 1 base, with 13 bases between. Germline V gives CDR1 SEHNR, CDR2 FQNEAQ (reference sequence). This CDR3 region has 16 residues.

The chain is built from TRBV6-1 and TRBJ2-3, with TRBD1 identical over 9 bases. From germline, CDR1 is MNHNS and CDR2 SASEGT. V dropped 3 bases and J dropped 6; count of bases not matched to a gene: 13. This CDR3 spans 17 amino acids. CDR3 sequence (DNA): TGTGCCAGCAGTGACCCACTCGCCTGGACAGGGGCTGATACGCAGTATTTT. Protein product: CASSDPLAWTGADTQYF.

With regard to this clonotype: A read error may be the cause here, since a much bigger clone is one base away. Given the absence of the conserved phenylalanine or tryptophan at the CDR3 end, a read error is likely. V usage is TRBV29-1 and J usage is TRBJ2-7; TRBD1 agrees at 9 bases. The CDR3 is 17 amino acids. Germline CDR1 reads SQVTM; CDR2 reads ANQGSEA. V was clipped by 1 base and J by 2 bases; unmatched bases: 12. The CDR3 loop reads CSVEAPTLGQGTYEQYS. Here the CDR3 DNA reads TGCAGCGTTGAAGCACCGACTCTGGGACAGGGAACCTACGAGCAGTACTCC.

V usage is TRBV19 and J usage is TRBJ1-3; D may be TRBD1 (5 bases). Germline CDR1 LNHDA, CDR2 SQIVND (reference sequence). This CDR3 has 16 amino acids. Between the trimmed V and J ends, which lost 3 bases and 1 base, there was a span of 13 bases. The CDR3 nucleotides read TGTGCCAGTAGTATCGAAGGGACCAAATCTGGAAACACCATATATTTT. It translates to CASSIEGTKSGNTIYF.

For the CDR3, the DNA is TGTGCCAGCAGCTTCGGACCGTTCAATGAGCAGTTCTTC. It codes for CASSFGPFNEQFF. The chain links TRBV7-3 to TRBJ2-1, with no clear D. Germline CDR1 and CDR2: SGHTA and FQGTGA. CDR3 length: 13 amino acids. The V end lost 3 bases, the J end lost 6 bases, and 9 bases lay between the germline ends.